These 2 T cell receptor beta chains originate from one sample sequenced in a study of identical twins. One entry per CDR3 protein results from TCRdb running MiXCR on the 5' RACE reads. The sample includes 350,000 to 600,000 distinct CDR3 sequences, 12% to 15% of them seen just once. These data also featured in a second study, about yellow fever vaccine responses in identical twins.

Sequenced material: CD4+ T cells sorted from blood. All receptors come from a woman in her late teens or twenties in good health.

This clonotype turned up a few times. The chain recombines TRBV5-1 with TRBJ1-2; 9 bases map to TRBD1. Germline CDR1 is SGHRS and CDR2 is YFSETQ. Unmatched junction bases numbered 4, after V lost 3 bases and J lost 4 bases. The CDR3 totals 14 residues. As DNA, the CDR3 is TGCGCCAGCAGCTGGGGGACAGGGCCCTATGGCTACACCTTC. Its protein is CASSWGTGPYGYTF.

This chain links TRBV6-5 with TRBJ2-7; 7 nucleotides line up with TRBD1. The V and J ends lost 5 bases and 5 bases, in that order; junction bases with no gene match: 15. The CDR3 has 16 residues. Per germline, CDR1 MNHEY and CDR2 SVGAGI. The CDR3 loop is CASSNLDFGTVHEQYF. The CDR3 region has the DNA TGTGCCAGCAGTAATCTCGACTTTGGGACAGTCCACGAGCAGTACTTC.